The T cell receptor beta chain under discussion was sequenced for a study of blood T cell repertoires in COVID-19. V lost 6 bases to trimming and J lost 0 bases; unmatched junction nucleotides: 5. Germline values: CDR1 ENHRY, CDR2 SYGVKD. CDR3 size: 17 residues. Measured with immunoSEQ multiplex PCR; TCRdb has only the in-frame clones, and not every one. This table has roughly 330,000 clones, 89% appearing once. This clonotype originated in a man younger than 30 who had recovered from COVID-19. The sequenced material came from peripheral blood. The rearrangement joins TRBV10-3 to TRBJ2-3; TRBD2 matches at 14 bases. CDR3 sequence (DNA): TGTGCCATCAGCCCGGGACTAGCGGGGGCAAGCACAGATACGCAGTATTTT. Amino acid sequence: CAISPGLAGASTDTQYF.